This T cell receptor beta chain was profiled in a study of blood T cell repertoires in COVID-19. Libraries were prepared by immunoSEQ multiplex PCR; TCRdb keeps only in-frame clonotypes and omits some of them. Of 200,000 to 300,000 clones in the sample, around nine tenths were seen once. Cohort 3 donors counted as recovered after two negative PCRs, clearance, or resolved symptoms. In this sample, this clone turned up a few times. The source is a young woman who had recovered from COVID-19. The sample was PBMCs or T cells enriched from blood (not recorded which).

The CDR3 nucleotides are TGTGCCAGCAGCGCTGACAGGGGATATCAGCCCCAGCATTTT. Protein sequence: CASSADRGYQPQHF. The V and J genes are TRBV11-2 and TRBJ1-5; 8 nucleotides align to TRBD1. This CDR3 comprises 14 residues. The V gene's germline CDR1 is SGHAT and CDR2 FQNNGV. V shed 5 bases and J 5 bases; nucleotides not matched to a gene: 5.